The 22 T cell receptor beta chains presented below share a single source sample, sequenced in a study of T-cell memory formation after mild COVID-19. A single record per CDR3 protein comes from TCRdb applying MiXCR to the 5' RACE reads. The top ten hold 45% to 50% of the sample, which has over 11,000 distinct CDR3 sequences, about 21% seen once. Sequences were obtained from PBMCs or a T cell subset sorted from them (not recorded which). These receptors came from an adult woman who had mild COVID-19 (a few samples of this study predate the infection). Cell type and time point are not known.

The chain couples TRBV6-6 to TRBJ2-3; no definite D call. Germline CDR1 is MNHNY and CDR2 is SVGAGI (reference sequence). Deletions cut 11 bases from V and 4 bases from J, with 10 bases between. The CDR3 loop spans 11 amino acids. In DNA, the CDR3 is TGTGCCCCGGAGTGGGCAGATACGCAGTATTTT. Translated, it gives CAPEWADTQYF.

This clonotype showed up many times. J is TRBJ2-3 and V is TRBV3-1; TRBD2 aligns across 9 bases. CDR3 length: 13 residues. The germline CDR1 and CDR2 sequences are LGHDT and YNNKEL (reference sequence). The V segment lost 8 bases and the J segment 4 bases; nucleotides outside the gene matches: 4. The CDR3 region is CASARLAADTQYF. CDR3 nucleotides: TGTGCCAGCGCCCGACTAGCGGCAGATACGCAGTATTTT.

This clonotype came up many times. The genes are TRBV7-6 and TRBJ2-3, with D possibly matching TRBD2 (6 bases). The CDR3 sequence is 16 residues long. V gave up 5 bases and J gave up 2 bases, with 17 bases separating them. Per germline, CDR1 SGHVS and CDR2 FNYEAQ. The DNA of the CDR3 is TGTGCCAGCAGCCGCAGTACCGGGACTTACACAGATACGCAGTATTTT. This codes for CASSRSTGTYTDTQYF.

Points on this clonotype: Since a much larger clone is just one base distant, this may be a read error. The chain uses TRBV20-1 and TRBJ2-2, with D possibly being TRBD1 (5 bases). Per germline, CDR1 DFQATT and CDR2 SNEGSKA (reference sequence). The ends were cut back, 0 bases at V and 10 bases at J, with 18 bases in the middle. The CDR3 is made up of 15 amino acids. The CDR3, as DNA: TGCAGTGCTAGAGATCATTCCATGGGGCCCGTGGAGCTGTTTTTT. Its translation is CSARDHSMGPVELFF.

The chain is built from TRBV7-9 and TRBJ2-4; D might be TRBD1 or TRBD2, each matching 6 bases. The ends were cut back, 1 base at V and 6 bases at J, with 13 bases in the middle. This CDR3 region has 15 residues. Germline V gene data show CDR1 as SEHNR and CDR2 as FQNEAQ (reference sequence). The CDR3 nucleotides read TGTGCCAGCAGCTTAGACTCTGGAGGGGGAAACATTCAGTACTTC. Its translation is CASSLDSGGGNIQYF. The whole variable domain, remainder taken from reference TRBV7-9 and TRBJ2-4, is DTGVSQNPRHKITKRGQNVTFRCDPISEHNRLYWYRQTLGQGPEFLTYFQNEAQLEKSRLLSDRFSAERPKGSFSTLEIQRTEQGDSAMYLCASSLDSGGGNIQYFGAGTRLSVL.

This clonotype was counted ten times or more. The chain combines TRBV30 with TRBJ2-1; D might be TRBD2 (6 bases). Germline V CDR1 and CDR2: GTSNPN, SVGIG (reference sequence). This CDR3 has 15 residues. V gave up 5 bases and J gave up 2 bases, with 16 bases separating them. The CDR3 region is CAWGPIAATYNEQFF. The CDR3 bases are TGTGCCTGGGGCCCGATAGCGGCAACCTACAATGAGCAGTTCTTC.

This clonotype appeared many times. This chain links TRBV5-4 with TRBJ2-7; D is possibly TRBD1 or TRBD2 (6 bases each). The germline V gene has CDR1 SGHNT and CDR2 YYREEE (reference sequence). V lost 4 bases, J lost 4 bases, and 18 bases lay in between. CDR3 length: 15 residues. The CDR3 DNA reads TGTGCCAGCAGCCTGACAGGAGGGTTAAAGTACGAGCAGTACTTC. This sequence encodes CASSLTGGLKYEQYF.

This clonotype was observed at least ten times. The V call is TRBV24-1, the J call TRBJ2-3; D perhaps matches TRBD1 (6 bases). The CDR3 spans 14 residues. Germline-derived CDR1 and CDR2 are KGHDR and SFDVKD. V lost 7 bases and J lost 2, with 12 bases in between. CDR3 loop: CATSPGQFTDTQYF. Written as DNA, the CDR3 is TGTGCCACCAGCCCGGGACAATTCACAGATACGCAGTATTTT.

In its sample, this clonotype was seen many times. V is TRBV14 and J is TRBJ2-5; D might be TRBD2 (5 bases). CDR1 and CDR2 from the germline V gene are SGHDN and FVKESK. The CDR3 sequence is 15 residues long. The V and J ends lost 0 bases and 2 bases respectively, with 10 bases between them. CDR3 protein: CASSQDRTLQETQYF. Here the CDR3 DNA reads TGTGCCAGCAGCCAAGATAGGACTTTACAAGAGACCCAGTACTTC.

In its sample, this clonotype was seen many times. DNA of the CDR3: TGTGCCACTCTCATCCAGGGGGCAGATACGCAGTATTTT. Translating gives CATLIQGADTQYF. The chain recombines TRBV12-3 or TRBV12-4 with TRBJ2-3; 7 bases align to TRBD1. V was pared by 10 bases and J by 4 bases, with 8 bases of the junction left unmatched. The CDR3 has 13 amino acids.

This clonotype occurred a few times. This rearrangement joins TRBV5-4 to TRBJ1-2, with D possibly TRBD1 on 6 matching bases. The CDR3 has 13 amino acids. The ends were cut back, 4 bases at V and 4 bases at J, with 11 bases in the middle. CDR1 is SGHNT and CDR2 is YYREEE in the germline V gene (reference sequence). The CDR3 sequence is CASSQQGGYGYTF. In nucleotides, the CDR3 is TGTGCCAGCAGCCAACAGGGCGGCTATGGCTACACCTTC.

This clonotype was detected ten times or more. V and J are TRBV28 and TRBJ2-7; D uncertain. V was trimmed by 2 bases and J by 3 bases, leaving 5 bases between them. The CDR3 contains 12 residues. Germline-derived CDR1 and CDR2 are MDHEN and SYDVKM. The CDR3 sequence is CASSLPDYEQYF. As DNA, the CDR3 is TGTGCCAGCAGTTTACCAGACTACGAGCAGTACTTC.

The rearrangement links TRBV5-1 to TRBJ2-3; a weak D match, TRBD2 (5 bases). This CDR3 is 13 amino acids long. Trimming left V 4 bases short and J 4 bases short, with 10 bases between. Per germline, CDR1 SGHRS and CDR2 YFSETQ. The CDR3 spells CASSSEGADTQYF. The CDR3 DNA reads TGCGCCAGCAGCAGCGAGGGCGCAGATACGCAGTATTTT.

This clonotype has a count of ten or more. The chain couples TRBV21-1 to TRBJ1-2; TRBD1 reflects the table's D call only, with no check against the DNA. TRBV21-1 is shown as a pseudogene. The CDR3 sequence is 19 residues long. The CDR3 bases are TGTGCCAGCAGCTCCGGGGAGAGCACGCGTTCAGGGATTAAGTATGGCTACACCTTC. Its translation is CASSSGESTRSGIKYGYTF.

This clonotype was found many times. V usage is TRBV18 and J usage is TRBJ2-1; no definite D call. Trimming took 6 bases from V and 4 from J, leaving 10 bases between them. This CDR3 comprises 13 residues. Germline CDR1 and CDR2: KGHSH and LQKENI. CDR3 DNA sequence: TGTGCCAGCTCGCGTGAAGCGTACAATGAGCAGTTCTTC. Translation gives CASSREAYNEQFF. The variable domain in full, with the rest retrieved from reference TRBV18 and TRBJ2-1, is NAGVMQNPRHLVRRRGQEARLRCSPMKGHSHVYWYRQLPEEGLKFMVYLQKENIIDESGMPKERFSAEFPKEGPSILRIQQVVRGDSAAYFCASSREAYNEQFFGPGTRLTVL.

By sample share, this clonotype is medium-sized. This chain connects TRBV10-3 to TRBJ2-4; 7 nucleotides align to TRBD1. In germline, CDR1 is ENHRY, CDR2 SYGVKD. J lost 1 base, V lost 3 bases, and 9 bases had no gene match. This CDR3 spans 17 amino acids. The CDR3 protein is CAISDGNRGLAKNIQYF. The CDR3, as DNA: TGTGCCATCAGTGATGGTAACAGGGGCCTCGCCAAAAACATTCAGTACTTC.

The sample holds many counts of this clonotype. CDR3 region: CASSQVLAPSSYEQYF. CDR3 DNA sequence: TGCGCCAGCAGCCAAGTTCTAGCCCCGAGCTCCTACGAGCAGTACTTC. This chain links TRBV4-1 with TRBJ2-7, with TRBD2 as a possible D gene (5 bases). Germline V gene data show CDR1 as MGHRA and CDR2 as YSYEKL. The V gene lost 1 base and the J gene lost 0 bases, with 13 bases spanning the gap. The CDR3 is made up of 16 amino acids.

This clonotype was found many times. The rearrangement joins TRBV6-5 to TRBJ1-6, with D hard to call. This CDR3 region has 17 residues. Deletions cut 2 bases from V and 9 bases from J, with 20 bases between. CDR1 and CDR2 from the germline V gene are MNHEY and SVGAGI. CDR3 coding DNA: TGTGCCAGCAGTTACGGGCAGGCGGATGGAAGGGCTTCACCCCTCCACTTT. Protein sequence: CASSYGQADGRASPLHF.

This clonotype occurred many times. The chain uses TRBV6-5 and TRBJ2-1; maybe TRBD2 (7 bases). CDR1 is MNHEY, CDR2 SVGAGI, per germline. V shed 6 bases and J shed 1 base, with 28 bases lying between them. The CDR3 extends over 20 amino acids. The CDR3 nucleotides are TGTGCCAGCAGACCAACATGGGAAGGGGGGGGCCCCTTATCCTACAATGAGCAGTTCTTC. It yields the protein CASRPTWEGGGPLSYNEQFF.

This clonotype showed up many times. This chain links TRBV6-5 with TRBJ2-7; D is uncertain. V gave up 0 bases and J gave up 2 bases, with 8 bases separating them. This CDR3 contains 14 residues. Germline V CDR1 and CDR2: MNHEY, SVGAGI. CDR3 in DNA: TGTGCCAGCAGTTACTCTGTCAGCACCTACGAGCAGTACTTC. Amino acid sequence: CASSYSVSTYEQYF.

This clonotype occurred many times. The DNA for the CDR3 is TGTGCCAGCAGCTTAGGGAAGAACCAAGAGACCCAGTACTTC. It encodes CASSLGKNQETQYF. The chain is built from TRBV7-6 and TRBJ2-5; no definite D call. The CDR3 runs to 14 residues. The V end was cut by 1 base, the J end by 0 bases, with 6 bases between. CDR1 is SGHVS and CDR2 is FNYEAQ in the germline V gene.

This clonotype was picked up many times. The V and J genes are TRBV3-1 and TRBJ2-2; D possibly uses TRBD1 or TRBD2 (6 bases each). V shed 7 bases and J shed 3 bases, with 18 bases lying between them. Germline CDR1 is LGHDT and CDR2 is YNNKEL (reference sequence). The CDR3 has 16 amino acids. The CDR3 reads CASTPAGGPDTGELFF. The CDR3 region has the DNA TGTGCCAGCACCCCTGCCGGGGGCCCTGACACCGGGGAGCTGTTTTTT.